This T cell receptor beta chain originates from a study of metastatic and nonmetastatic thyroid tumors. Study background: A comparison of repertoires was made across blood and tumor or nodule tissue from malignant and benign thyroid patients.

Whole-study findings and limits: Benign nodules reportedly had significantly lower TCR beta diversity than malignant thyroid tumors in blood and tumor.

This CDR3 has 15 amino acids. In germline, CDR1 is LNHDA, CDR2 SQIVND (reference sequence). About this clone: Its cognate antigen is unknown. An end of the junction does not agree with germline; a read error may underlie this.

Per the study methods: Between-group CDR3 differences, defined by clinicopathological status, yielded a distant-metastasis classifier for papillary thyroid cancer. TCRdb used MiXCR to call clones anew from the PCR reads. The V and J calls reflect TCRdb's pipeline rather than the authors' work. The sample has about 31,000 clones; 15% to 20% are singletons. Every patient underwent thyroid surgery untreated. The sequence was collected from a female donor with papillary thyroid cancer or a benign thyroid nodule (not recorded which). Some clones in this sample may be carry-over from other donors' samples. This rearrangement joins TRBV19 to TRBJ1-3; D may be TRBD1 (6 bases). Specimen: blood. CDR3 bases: TGCGCCAGTAGTATCGCCCTGGACAGTAGAAACACCATATATTTT. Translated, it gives CASSIALDSRNTIYF.